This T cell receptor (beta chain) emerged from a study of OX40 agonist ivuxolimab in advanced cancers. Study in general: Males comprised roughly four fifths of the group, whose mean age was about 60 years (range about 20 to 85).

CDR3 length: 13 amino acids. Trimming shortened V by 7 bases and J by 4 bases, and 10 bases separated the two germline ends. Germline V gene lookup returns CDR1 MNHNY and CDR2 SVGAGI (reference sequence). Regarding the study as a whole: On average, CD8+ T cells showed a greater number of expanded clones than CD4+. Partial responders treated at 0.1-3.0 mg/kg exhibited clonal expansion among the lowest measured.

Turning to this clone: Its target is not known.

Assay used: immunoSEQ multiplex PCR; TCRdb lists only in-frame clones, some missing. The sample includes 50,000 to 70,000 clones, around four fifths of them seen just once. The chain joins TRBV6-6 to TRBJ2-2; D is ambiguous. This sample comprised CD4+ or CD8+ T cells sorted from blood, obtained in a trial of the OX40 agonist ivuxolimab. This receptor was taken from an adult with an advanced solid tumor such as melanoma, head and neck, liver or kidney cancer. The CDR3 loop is CASTPRTTGELFF. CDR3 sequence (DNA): TGTGCCAGCACCCCCCGGACCACCGGGGAGCTGTTTTTT.